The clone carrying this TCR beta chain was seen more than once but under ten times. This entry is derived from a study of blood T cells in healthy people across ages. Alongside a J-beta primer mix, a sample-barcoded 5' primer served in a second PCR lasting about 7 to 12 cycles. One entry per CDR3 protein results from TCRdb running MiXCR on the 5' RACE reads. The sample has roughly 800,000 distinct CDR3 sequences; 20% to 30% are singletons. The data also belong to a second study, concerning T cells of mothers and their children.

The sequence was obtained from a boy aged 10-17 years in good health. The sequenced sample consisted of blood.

This chain's CDR3 is CASRRGTIQETQYF. In nucleotides, the CDR3 is TGTGCCAGCAGGCGGGGGACAATTCAAGAGACCCAGTACTTC. The rearrangement joins TRBV3-1 to TRBJ2-5; possible D gene TRBD2, 7 bases. CDR1 LGHDT and CDR2 YNNKEL come from the germline V gene (reference sequence). This CDR3 region has 14 residues. The V and J ends lost 6 bases and 2 bases respectively, with 13 bases between them.